What follows is one T cell receptor beta chain and its context. Its antigen is currently unknown. The record originates from a study of post-analysis software for immune sequencing data. Study-level background: The cohort encompassed relapsing-remitting, secondary progressive and progressive-relapsing multiple sclerosis disease courses. General study results and limits: F-measure co-clustering was strong for batch-matched samples. Relative to controls, patients had a handful of TRBV segments at higher frequency, with TRBV5-6, TRBV5-1 and TRBV20-1 among these. There was significantly lower normalized Chao1 diversity in multiple sclerosis patients than in controls.

Every TCR beta cDNA library bore unique molecular identifiers. Starting from around 1 to 10 million T cells, the study yielded approximately 460,000 cDNA molecules. MiXCR, run by TCRdb on the PCR reads, gives a single entry per CDR3 protein. In the table there are fewer than 850,000 distinct CDR3 sequences, 30% of which are singletons. This CDR3 has 14 residues. Germline loops: CDR1 MNHEY, CDR2 SVGAGI. Deletions cut 6 bases from V and 4 bases from J, with 15 bases between. The sequenced sample was blood. The receptor comes from a girl under 18 with multiple sclerosis. The gene calls are TRBV6-5 and TRBJ1-2, with a weak D call TRBD1 (6 bases). The CDR3 protein is CASSKGGLAYGYTF. The DNA for the CDR3 is TGTGCCAGCAGCAAAGGGGGGTTAGCCTATGGCTACACCTTC.